A selection of T cell receptor beta chains follows, all from one sample in a study of blood T cell repertoires in COVID-19. The protocol was immunoSEQ multiplex PCR, while the TCRdb copy is restricted to in-frame clones and leaves out a portion. The sample holds about 82,000 clones; 80% are singletons and the top ten take more than 10%. Sequencing was carried out using peripheral blood. All receptors derive from a woman in her thirties or forties with active or convalescent COVID-19. The CDR3 runs from the conserved cysteine through the conserved F or W. The D gene is left open where the match is weak. The size entry is marked missing in some rows and otherwise reads once, few, many or a size class.

j_call,clone_size,v_call,d_call,cdr3_aa,cdr3_nt
TRBJ2-5,NA,TRBV18,TRBD1,CASSPLGTGGETQYF,TGTGCCAGCTCACCCTTGGGGACAGGCGGAGAGACCCAGTACTTC
TRBJ2-1,NA,TRBV6-5,TRBD1,CASSYFRTGGNEQFF,TGTGCCAGCAGTTACTTCCGGACAGGGGGCAATGAGCAGTTCTTC
TRBJ2-5,NA,TRBV7-2,NA,CASSPGGAIETQYF,TGTGCCAGCAGCCCGGGCGGGGCAATAGAGACCCAGTACTTC
TRBJ2-7,few,TRBV11-2,TRBD2,CASSLEGTSGGYEQYF,TGTGCCAGCAGCTTAGAAGGGACTAGCGGGGGCTACGAGCAGTACTTC
TRBJ1-2,NA,TRBV7-9,NA,CASSQQGSMDSYGYTF,TGTGCCAGCAGCCAACAGGGTTCCATGGACTCCTATGGCTACACCTTC
TRBJ2-7,once,TRBV6-5,NA,CASSYYSGTYEQYF,TGTGCCAGCAGTTACTACTCAGGTACCTACGAGCAGTACTTC
TRBJ1-5,NA,TRBV18,TRBD1,CASSPGTGNQPQHF,TGTGCCAGCTCACCGGGGACAGGCAATCAGCCCCAGCATTTT
TRBJ1-2,NA,TRBV6-5,TRBD1,CASSWHVGTGVYGYTF,TGTGCCAGCAGTTGGCATGTCGGGACAGGGGTTTATGGCTACACCTTC
TRBJ2-5,NA,TRBV28,NA,CASSLNSVGVTQYF,TGTGCCAGCAGTTTAAATAGTGTAGGAGTGACCCAGTACTTC
TRBJ1-1,NA,TRBV15,NA,CATSGEDGWGTEAFF,TGTGCCACCAGTGGGGAGGACGGCTGGGGCACTGAAGCTTTCTTT
TRBJ2-7,NA,TRBV18,TRBD1,CASSPQRTGGHEQYF,TGTGCCAGCTCACCACAACGGACAGGGGGGCACGAGCAGTACTTC
TRBJ2-1,NA,TRBV15,TRBD1,CATSSRMTGTGYNEQFF,TGTGCCACCAGCAGTAGAATGACAGGGACAGGATACAATGAGCAGTTCTTC
TRBJ1-2,NA,TRBV7-2,TRBD1,CASSQGQGYGYTF,TGTGCCAGCAGCCAGGGACAGGGCTATGGCTACACCTTC
TRBJ1-5,NA,TRBV28,TRBD1,CASTIGQGGQPQHF,TGTGCCAGCACCATAGGACAGGGGGGACAGCCCCAGCATTTT
TRBJ2-7,once,TRBV5-1,TRBD2,CASSMGLVITGEQYF,TGCGCCAGCAGCATGGGACTAGTTATCACGGGTGAGCAGTACTTC
TRBJ1-2,NA,TRBV7-9,NA,CASSLRAGAADYGYTF,TGTGCCAGCAGCTTAAGGGCGGGGGCAGCCGACTATGGCTACACCTTC
TRBJ2-7,NA,TRBV4-2,TRBD2,CASSQVSGTNYEQYF,TGTGCCAGCAGCCAAGTTTCCGGGACTAACTACGAGCAGTACTTC
TRBJ1-1,NA,TRBV21-1,NA,CASSKVREENTEAFF,TGTGCCAGCAGCAAAGTACGGGAAGAGAACACTGAAGCTTTCTTT
TRBJ2-5,once,TRBV5-4,NA,CASSLASVQETQYF,TGTGCCAGCAGCTTAGCTAGCGTCCAAGAGACCCAGTACTTC
TRBJ1-4,NA,TRBV4-2,NA,CASSQENRVGEKLFF,TGTGCCAGCAGCCAAGAGAACAGGGTAGGGGAAAAACTGTTTTTT